This T cell receptor (beta chain) was recovered during a study of blood T cell repertoires in COVID-19. CDR1 is MGHDK, CDR2 SYGVNS, per germline. The CDR3 is 16 amino acids. With 4 bases removed from V and 4 bases from J, the gap between germline ends came to 14 bases. Profiling relied on immunoSEQ multiplex PCR, and the TCRdb table lists in-frame clones only, not all of them. The sample includes some 250,000 clones, approximately 83% of them seen just once. The sequenced sample was peripheral blood. The chain uses TRBV25-1 and TRBJ2-6, with D perhaps TRBD1 (6 bases). This TCR was sampled from a man aged 50 to 60 with active or convalescent COVID-19. Here the CDR3 DNA reads TGTGCCAGCAGTGCGGTTTTGGGGGCCGGGGCCAACGTCCTGACTTTC. As protein: CASSAVLGAGANVLTF.